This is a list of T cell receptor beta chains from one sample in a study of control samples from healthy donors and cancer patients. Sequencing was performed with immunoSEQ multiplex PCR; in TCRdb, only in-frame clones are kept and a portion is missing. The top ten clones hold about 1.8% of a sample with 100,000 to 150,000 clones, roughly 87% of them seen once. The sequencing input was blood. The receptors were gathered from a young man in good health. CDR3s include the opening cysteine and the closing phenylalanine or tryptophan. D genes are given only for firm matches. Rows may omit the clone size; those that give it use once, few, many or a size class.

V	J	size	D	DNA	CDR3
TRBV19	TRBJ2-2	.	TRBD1	TGTGCCAGTAGTATACCAGGGGGCCTACATACCGGGGAGCTGTTTTTT	CASSIPGGLHTGELFF
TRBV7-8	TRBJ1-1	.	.	TGTGCCAGCAGCTTAGGTGGGATAAACACTGAAGCTTTCTTT	CASSLGGINTEAFF
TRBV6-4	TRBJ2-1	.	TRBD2	TGTGCCAGCAGCACCCTAGGGAGCGGGGGTGTCAATGAGCAGTTCTTC	CASSTLGSGGVNEQFF
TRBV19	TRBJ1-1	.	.	TGTGCCAGTATGGGATACACTGAAGCTTTCTTT	CASMGYTEAFF
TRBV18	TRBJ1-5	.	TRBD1	TGTGCCAGCTCACCACCGGTCCCGGGACAGGGATCGGGCAATCAGCCCCAGCATTTT	CASSPPVPGQGSGNQPQHF
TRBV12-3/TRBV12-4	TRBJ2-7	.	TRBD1	TGTGCCAGCACCTGGGACAGGGGTTACGAGCAGTACTTC	CASTWDRGYEQYF
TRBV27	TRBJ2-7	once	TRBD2	TGTGCCAGCAGTCGCGGGACTATTTACGAGCAGTACTTC	CASSRGTIYEQYF
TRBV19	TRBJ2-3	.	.	TGTGCCAGTGCCCAACCAGGGGGGAAAGGAGTCGGTACGCAGTATTTT	CASAQPGGKGVGTQYF
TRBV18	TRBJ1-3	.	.	TGTGCCAGCTCACCCCTCACCAGCTCTGGAAACACCATATATTTT	CASSPLTSSGNTIYF
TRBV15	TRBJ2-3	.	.	TGTGCCACCAGCAGAGTTGGCGGGATAGGTGGAGATACGCAGTATTTT	CATSRVGGIGGDTQYF
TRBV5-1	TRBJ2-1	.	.	TGCGCCAGCAGCTTGGATGTTGGAGGAGCCAGGGGTGAGCAGTTCTTC	CASSLDVGGARGEQFF
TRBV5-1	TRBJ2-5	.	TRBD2	TGCGCCAGCAGCTCTCTAGCGGGAGGAGAGACCCAGTACTTC	CASSSLAGGETQYF
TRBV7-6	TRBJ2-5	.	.	TGTGCCAGCAGCCACGAGGGTTTTGAGACCCAGTACTTC	CASSHEGFETQYF
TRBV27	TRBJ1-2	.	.	TGTGCCAGCAGTTTGGGGATTTTAAACTATGGCTACACCTTC	CASSLGILNYGYTF
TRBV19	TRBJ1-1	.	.	TGTGCCAGTAGATGGGGGCTGAACACTGAAGCTTTCTTT	CASRWGLNTEAFF
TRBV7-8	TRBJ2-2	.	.	TGTGCCAGCAGCTCCCGGGTCGGGGAGCTGTTTTTT	CASSSRVGELFF
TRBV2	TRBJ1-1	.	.	TGTGCCAGCAGTGAAGCTCCCCGAGGGACTGAAGCTTTCTTT	CASSEAPRGTEAFF
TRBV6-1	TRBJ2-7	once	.	TGTGCCAGCAGTGAAGCGAGGGGGAAACTCACCTACGAGCAGTACTTC	CASSEARGKLTYEQYF
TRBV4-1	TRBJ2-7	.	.	TGCGCCAGCAGCCAAGTGGAGTCAGGGCTCCATGTCGAGCAGTACTTC	CASSQVESGLHVEQYF
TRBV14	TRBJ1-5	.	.	TGTGCCAGCAGCCCCCGGGGTAGTAATCAGCCCCAGCATTTT	CASSPRGSNQPQHF
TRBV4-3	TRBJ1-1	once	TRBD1	TGCGCCAGCAGCCAAGATTGGGGCAGGGGGAATGAAGCTTTCTTT	CASSQDWGRGNEAFF
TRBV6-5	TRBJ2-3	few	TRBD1	TGTGCCAGCGCACCCGAGGACAGGGTCACAGATACGCAGTATTTT	CASAPEDRVTDTQYF
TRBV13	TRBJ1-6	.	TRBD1	TGTGCCAGCAGCGGGGGACAGGGGGCCAGCTCCTATAATTCACCCCTCCACTTT	CASSGGQGASSYNSPLHF
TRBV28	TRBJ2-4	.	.	TGTGCCAGCAGCCCACCGGGAACCATAGCCAAAAACATTCAGTACTTC	CASSPPGTIAKNIQYF
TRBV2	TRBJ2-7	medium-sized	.	TGTGCCAGCAGTGTTGACACCCCCTACGAGCAGTACTTC	CASSVDTPYEQYF
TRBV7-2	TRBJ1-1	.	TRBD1	TGTGCCAGCAGACATAAACAGGGGCTGGCTGAAGCTTTCTTT	CASRHKQGLAEAFF